What follows are 25 T cell receptor beta chains derived from one specimen sequenced in a study of cytomegalovirus exposure and HLA in healthy donors. The PCR contained 60 Vbeta and 13 Jbeta primers. Clones were sequenced by immunoSEQ multiplex PCR, and TCRdb holds only the in-frame ones, with some missing. The sample yields 85,000 to 130,000 clones, roughly 82% seen once. Sequencing was carried out using PBMCs. The receptors were sampled from a male donor in good health and CMV-seropositive.

This chain joins TRBV4-2 and TRBJ2-5; weak D call: TRBD1 (6 bases). The CDR3 loop spans 16 amino acids. Germline-derived CDR1 and CDR2 are LGHNA and YNFKEQ. V lost 1 base, J lost 2 bases, and 14 bases lay in between. Here the CDR3 DNA reads TGTGCCAGCAGCCAAGCGGTTTGGCAGGGGCAAGAGACCCAGTACTTC. It translates to CASSQAVWQGQETQYF.

The count of this clone is one. This chain connects TRBV9 to TRBJ2-1; 8 positions agree with TRBD1. CDR1 and CDR2 (germline): SGDLS, YYNGEE. The CDR3 extends over 16 amino acids. The trim removed 4 bases at V and 8 bases at J, leaving 14 bases unmatched. CDR3 bases: TGTGCCAGCAGCCCCGGCGGACAGGGTCGATGGGATGAGCAGTTCTTC. It is translated as CASSPGGQGRWDEQFF.

V usage is TRBV5-1 and J usage is TRBJ2-1, with TRBD2 identical over 7 bases. The CDR3 runs to 14 residues. V trimming: 2 bases; J trimming: 8 bases; junction bases outside the gene matches: 7. The germline gives CDR1 SGHRS, CDR2 YFSETQ. CDR3 region: CASSLGRLADEQFF. For the CDR3, the DNA is TGCGCCAGCAGCTTAGGGAGACTAGCCGATGAGCAGTTCTTC.

Only a few counts were recorded for this clone. The chain joins TRBV14 to TRBJ2-5; 7 bases agree with TRBD1. Germline lookup yields CDR1 SGHDN and CDR2 FVKESK. Losses at the gene ends were 4 bases for V and 4 bases for J; bases not matched to a gene: 0. The length of the CDR3 is 12 residues. Here the CDR3 DNA reads TGTGCCAGCAGCCGGGACAGAGAGACCCAGTACTTC. Translating gives CASSRDRETQYF.

The chain links TRBV14 to TRBJ2-7; D gene unclear. This CDR3 contains 14 residues. Germline assignment: CDR1 SGHDN and CDR2 FVKESK. The ends were cut back, 4 bases at V and 3 bases at J, with 13 bases in the middle. CDR3: CASSPVGILYEQYF. As DNA, the CDR3 is TGTGCCAGCAGCCCGGTTGGTATCCTCTACGAGCAGTACTTC.

The chain couples TRBV9 to TRBJ2-1; no clear D gene. Germline V gene data show CDR1 as SGDLS and CDR2 as YYNGEE. Trimming shortened V by 0 bases and J by 6 bases, and 10 bases separated the two germline ends. The CDR3 contains 14 residues. CDR3 residues: CASSVAMLRNEQFF. The CDR3 DNA follows: TGTGCCAGCAGCGTAGCAATGTTGCGCAATGAGCAGTTCTTC.

This chain joins TRBV7-9 and TRBJ2-3; TRBD1 matches 8 bases. Germline-derived CDR1 and CDR2 are SEHNR and FQNEAQ (reference sequence). Trimming removed 4 bases from V and 2 bases from J; junction bases left unmatched: 11. The length of the CDR3 is 17 residues. CDR3 residues: CASSSDRGHFITDTQYF. The CDR3 bases are TGTGCCAGCAGCTCCGACAGGGGACACTTTATCACAGATACGCAGTATTTT.

The CDR3 spells CASSLSGASGNEKLFF. The CDR3 DNA follows: TGTGCCAGCAGCTTGTCAGGGGCAAGTGGTAATGAAAAACTGTTTTTT. The chain uses TRBV5-6 and TRBJ1-4; TRBD1 is a possible D gene (6 bases). The CDR3 covers 16 residues. Germline V lookup: CDR1 SGHDT, CDR2 YYEEEE. V dropped 1 base and J dropped 4 bases, with 14 bases sitting between them.

The chain recombines TRBV7-8 with TRBJ1-4; 10 nucleotides line up with TRBD1. The CDR3 contains 16 residues. Germline V CDR1 and CDR2: SGHVS, FQNEAQ. With 3 bases clipped from V and 8 bases from J, the junction kept 9 bases outside the gene matches. CDR3 bases: TGTGCCAGCAGCTTGATCGCCGGGACAGGGGTAGAAAAACTGTTTTTT. This codes for CASSLIAGTGVEKLFF. Supplemented by reference TRBV7-8 and TRBJ1-4, the full variable domain reads GAGVSQSPRYKVAKRGQDVALRCDPISGHVSLFWYQQALGQGPEFLTYFQNEAQLDKSGLPSDRFFAERPEGSVSTLKIQRTQQEDSAVYLCASSLIAGTGVEKLFFGSGTQLSVL.

The V call is TRBV6-5, the J call TRBJ2-7; possibly TRBD1 for D (6 bases). Trimming stripped 6 bases from V and 2 bases from J, with 17 bases between. Germline V gives CDR1 MNHEY, CDR2 SVGAGI. The length of the CDR3 is 15 residues. The CDR3 region is CASSSTGSPTYEQYF. The CDR3 DNA sequence: TGTGCCAGCAGCTCTACAGGGTCCCCAACCTACGAGCAGTACTTC.

In nucleotides, the CDR3 is TGTGCCAGCACGAAGGACATGAACACTGAAGCTTTCTTT. Protein: CASTKDMNTEAFF. This chain joins TRBV2 and TRBJ1-1; D is perhaps TRBD1 (5 bases). The V gene's germline CDR1 is SNHLY and CDR2 FYNNEI. Trimming pared 7 bases from V and 0 bases from J, leaving 9 bases between. The CDR3 is made up of 13 amino acids.

V and J are TRBV7-3 and TRBJ2-7, with 9 nucleotides matching TRBD1. The CDR3 is 16 residues long. From germline, CDR1 is SGHTA and CDR2 FQGTGA. V shed 2 bases, J shed 3 bases, and the junction held 8 bases outside the gene matches. CDR3 residues: CASSLSTTGGYYEQYF. As DNA, the CDR3 is TGTGCCAGCAGCTTATCAACGACAGGGGGGTACTACGAGCAGTACTTC.

CDR3 sequence (DNA): TGTGCCAGCAGTTCTTGGACAGGGCGGGGGTCCTACGAGCAGTACTTC. This codes for CASSSWTGRGSYEQYF. The chain employs TRBV28 and TRBJ2-7; D possibly corresponds to TRBD1 (8 bases). Trimming pared 4 bases from V and 1 base from J, leaving 17 bases between. Germline CDR1 and CDR2: MDHEN and SYDVKM. This CDR3 is built from 16 residues.

The chain couples TRBV7-9 to TRBJ2-1, with D maybe TRBD2 (6 bases). V dropped 5 bases and J dropped 7 bases, with 18 bases sitting between them. CDR1 is SEHNR, CDR2 FQNEAQ, per germline (reference sequence). The CDR3 has 15 residues. The CDR3 here is CASSDRDSNRNEQFF. DNA of the CDR3: TGTGCCAGCAGCGACCGGGACTCCAATCGGAATGAGCAGTTCTTC. Combining the CDR3 with reference TRBV7-9 and TRBJ2-1 gives the whole variable domain DTGVSQNPRHKITKRGQNVTFRCDPISEHNRLYWYRQTLGQGPEFLTYFQNEAQLEKSRLLSDRFSAERPKGSFSTLEIQRTEQGDSAMYLCASSDRDSNRNEQFFGPGTRLTVL.

Here the CDR3 reads CASSPVPAGVYYEQYF. The DNA for the CDR3 is TGTGCCAGCTCACCAGTTCCAGCGGGAGTCTACTACGAGCAGTACTTC. The chain uses TRBV18 and TRBJ2-7; TRBD2 aligns across 8 bases. Germline loops: CDR1 KGHSH, CDR2 LQKENI. V lost 2 bases to trimming and J lost 3 bases; unmatched junction nucleotides: 9. This CDR3 has 16 residues.

This chain links TRBV6-5 with TRBJ2-7, with D maybe TRBD1 (6 bases). Germline CDR1 MNHEY, CDR2 SVGAGI. The CDR3 runs 16 residues. Trimming cost V 0 bases and J 2 bases, with 14 bases left between them. The DNA for the CDR3 is TGTGCCAGCAGTTACTCTCCAGGGGAGACCACCTACGAGCAGTACTTC. Translated: CASSYSPGETTYEQYF.

The chain has TRBV19 and TRBJ1-4, with 11 bases fitting TRBD1. Germline values: CDR1 LNHDA, CDR2 SQIVND (reference sequence). This CDR3 has 15 amino acids. V was clipped by 0 bases and J by 10 bases; unmatched bases: 4. The CDR3 loop is CASSIDAGTGGKLFF. The DNA of the CDR3 is TGTGCCAGTAGTATAGATGCCGGGACAGGGGGAAAACTGTTTTTT.

The genes are TRBV29-1 and TRBJ2-7; TRBD2 aligns across 8 bases. The J segment lost 0 bases and the V segment lost 1 base, leaving 5 bases of the junction unmatched. The CDR3 is 15 residues long. Germline V gene sequence: CDR1 SQVTM, CDR2 ANQGSEA. DNA of the CDR3: TGCAGCGTTGAAGCTAGCGGGTCGTTCTCCTACGAGCAGTACTTC. It translates to CSVEASGSFSYEQYF.

A single count supports this clone. The rearrangement links TRBV2 to TRBJ2-6; a possible D gene is TRBD1 (5 bases). The CDR3 loop spans 14 amino acids. Germline loops: CDR1 SNHLY, CDR2 FYNNEI. V was pared by 6 bases and J by 4 bases, with 10 bases between. The CDR3 protein is CASRARQGANVLTF. CDR3 sequence (DNA): TGTGCCAGCAGAGCTCGACAGGGGGCCAACGTCCTGACTTTC.

The chain uses TRBV5-6 and TRBJ2-3; no clear D gene. The CDR3 is 12 residues long. Trimming removed 2 bases from V and 1 base from J, with 2 bases in between. The germline V gene has CDR1 SGHDT and CDR2 YYEEEE. The CDR3 DNA reads as TGTGCCAGCAGCTTCGGCACAGATACGCAGTATTTT. This sequence encodes CASSFGTDTQYF. Full variable domain (rest looked up from reference TRBV5-6 and TRBJ2-3): DAGVTQSPTHLIKTRGQQVTLRCSPKSGHDTVSWYQQALGQGPQFIFQYYEEEERQRGNFPDRFSGHQFPNYSSELNVNALLLGDSALYLCASSFGTDTQYFGPGTRLTVL.

V and J are TRBV28 and TRBJ1-2; a possible D gene is TRBD1 (5 bases). Germline values: CDR1 MDHEN, CDR2 SYDVKM. The CDR3 extends over 13 amino acids. Trimming cost V 10 bases and J 2 bases, with 14 bases left between them. CDR3 nucleotide sequence: TGTGCCATCACAGGACAACAGAACTATGGCTACACCTTC. This translates into CAITGQQNYGYTF.

The chain has TRBV5-4 and TRBJ2-2, with D maybe TRBD2 (6 bases). This CDR3 spans 14 amino acids. In germline, CDR1 is SGHNT, CDR2 YYREEE (reference sequence). Trimming took off 2 bases at V and 5 bases at J, with 10 bases between the two ends. The CDR3 nucleotides read TGTGCCAGCAGCTTCATCGGAGGGACCGGGGAGCTGTTTTTT. Amino acids: CASSFIGGTGELFF.

The CDR3 DNA follows: TGTGCCAGCAGTAAAGCGACCGGGTGGAATGAGCAGTTCTTC. Translated, it gives CASSKATGWNEQFF. The chain has TRBV27 and TRBJ2-1, with no clear D. The CDR3 consists of 14 residues. Germline CDR1 reads MNHEY; CDR2 reads SMNVEV (reference sequence). Between the trimmed V and J ends, which lost 5 bases and 7 bases, there was a span of 15 bases.

Concerning this clone itself: The same CDR3 can be traced to other DNA sequences in this sample. The rearrangement joins TRBV7-2 to TRBJ1-5, with a tentative D call TRBD1 (5 bases). The CDR3 has 14 residues. V was cut by 2 bases and J by 5 bases, with 10 bases left in between. Germline V gives CDR1 SGHTA, CDR2 FQGNSA. The CDR3 loop reads CASSLPGIHQPQHF. In nucleotides, the CDR3 is TGTGCCAGCAGCTTACCAGGGATACATCAGCCCCAGCATTTT.

V gene TRBV4-3 combines with J gene TRBJ2-7; 8 bases line up with TRBD1. The CDR3 is 15 residues long. The V and J ends lost 0 bases and 2 bases, in that order; junction bases with no gene match: 3. Germline CDR1 is LGHNA and CDR2 is YSLEER. This chain's CDR3 is CASSQEGQVTYEQYF. CDR3 coding DNA: TGCGCCAGCAGCCAAGAGGGACAGGTAACCTACGAGCAGTACTTC.